The 32 T cell receptor beta chains in this list originate from one sample, sequenced in a study of post-analysis software for immune sequencing data (dated by TCRdb to between 2014 and 2017). Paper-wide results and their limitations: Patients showed significantly higher frequencies than controls for roughly five TRBV segments, among them TRBV5-6, TRBV5-1 and TRBV20-1.

Preparation of the library involved PCR. This sample was sequenced with an Illumina HiSeq 2500. To reduce PCR and sequencing biases, unique molecular identifiers were incorporated into the TCR beta cDNA libraries. TCRdb took the public reads, trimmed them with fastp at Q25, ran MiXCR for clone calling and kept in-frame beta chains. Every distinct CDR3 protein forms one entry, paired with its most common genes and DNA. In this sample the table shows approximately 730,000 distinct CDR3 sequences, 25% to 30% of which occur a single time. Of the sample, approximately 0.55% falls within the top ten clones. No antigen is known for these receptors. The sample comprised blood. The origin of the receptors is a girl aged 5 to 17 with multiple sclerosis.

This rearrangement joins TRBV5-5 to TRBJ2-7; 15 bases fit TRBD2. The ends lost 2 bases at V and 7 bases at J; junction bases unmatched: 7. The germline CDR1 and CDR2 sequences are SGHKS and YYEKEE (reference sequence). CDR3 length: 16 residues. CDR3 bases: TGTGCCAGCAGCTTAGGACTAGCGGGAGGGCCAAATGAGCAGTACTTC. This translates into CASSLGLAGGPNEQYF.

The chain carries TRBV20-1 and TRBJ2-5; a weak D match, TRBD2 (6 bases). This CDR3 has 13 residues. Germline V gene lookup returns CDR1 DFQATT and CDR2 SNEGSKA (reference sequence). The V end lost 3 bases, the J end lost 5 bases, and 13 bases lay between the germline ends. CDR3 coding DNA: TGCAGTGCTAGGAGGCCCGGGAGCGAGACCCAGTACTTC. Amino acid sequence: CSARRPGSETQYF.

This chain joins TRBV6-1 and TRBJ1-6; D call uncertain. Deletions cut 8 bases from V and 8 bases from J, with 16 bases between. Germline CDR1 and CDR2: MNHNS and SASEGT. The CDR3 covers 14 residues. The CDR3 DNA sequence: TGTGCCAGCTCCCCACTAAAGCGGGATTCACCCCTCCACTTT. Its protein product is CASSPLKRDSPLHF.

For this clonotype: One junction end does not reproduce the germline sequence, and a read error may be involved. This chain links TRBV28 with TRBJ2-4, with D unresolved. Germline loops: CDR1 MDHEN, CDR2 SYDVKM. The CDR3 loop spans 10 amino acids. The CDR3 DNA follows: TGCGCCAGCAGTCGAACCGTTCAGTACTTC. It specifies CASSRTVQYF.

The chain recombines TRBV11-2 with TRBJ2-1; 7 bases fit TRBD2. Germline assignment: CDR1 SGHAT and CDR2 FQNNGV. The CDR3 is 14 amino acids. V dropped 2 bases and J dropped 9; count of bases not matched to a gene: 7. The CDR3 nucleotides are TGTGCCAGCAGCTTACGCCGGGGGGTGTCTGAGCAGTTCTTC. Residues: CASSLRRGVSEQFF.

This clonotype was seen a handful of times. This rearrangement joins TRBV28 to TRBJ2-1, with unresolved D. The CDR3 extends over 12 amino acids. The V gene lost 8 bases and the J gene lost 3 bases, with 8 bases spanning the gap. Germline-derived CDR1 and CDR2 are MDHEN and SYDVKM. The CDR3 reads CASGWGYNEQFF. Here the CDR3 DNA reads TGTGCCAGCGGATGGGGCTACAATGAGCAGTTCTTC.

This clonotype appeared many times. The rearrangement joins TRBV7-2 to TRBJ2-7; 7 nucleotides align to TRBD2. The CDR3 is 14 amino acids. Per germline, CDR1 SGHTA and CDR2 FQGNSA. V trimming: 0 bases; J trimming: 4 bases; junction bases outside the gene matches: 3. This chain's CDR3 is CASSLALGGYEQYF. Written as DNA, the CDR3 is TGTGCCAGCAGCTTAGCGCTGGGGGGGTACGAGCAGTACTTC.

This clonotype appeared once. The rearrangement uses TRBV24-1 and TRBJ2-5, with 9 positions matching TRBD2. The CDR3 runs 15 residues. Trimming cost V 3 bases and J 4 bases; bases outside gene matches: 5. CDR1 is KGHDR and CDR2 is SFDVKD in the germline V gene. CDR3 in DNA: TGTGCCACCAGTGATCCGACTAGCGGCCCAGAGACCCAGTACTTC. This sequence encodes CATSDPTSGPETQYF.

Regarding this clonotype: A read error may produce the germline difference seen at one junction end. The chain has TRBV6-5 and TRBJ1-4, with 10 nucleotides matching TRBD1. This CDR3 is built from 16 residues. Germline V gives CDR1 MNHEY, CDR2 SVGAGI. The CDR3: CASSSTGTGARERLFF. The CDR3, as DNA: TGTGCCAGCAGTTCTACCGGGACAGGGGCGCGGGAAAGACTGTTTTTT.

The chain joins TRBV28 to TRBJ2-4; 7 bases are shared with TRBD2. Judging by the DNA end, TRBJ2-5 fits better; the J call may be wrong. The germline CDR1 and CDR2 sequences are MDHEN and SYDVKM. The CDR3 consists of 15 residues. CDR3: CASRPKRGGLKTQYF. The CDR3 DNA sequence: TGTGCCAGCAGACCCAAGCGGGGAGGGTTAAAGACCCAGTACTTC.

This clonotype was detected a few times. This rearrangement joins TRBV11-3 to TRBJ2-2; D unclear. CDR1 and CDR2 (germline): SGHNT, YENEEA. The V end lost 5 bases, the J end lost 9 bases, and 16 bases lay between the germline ends. This CDR3 region has 14 residues. The CDR3 spells CASSPSGVNRELFF. CDR3 DNA: TGTGCCAGCAGCCCAAGTGGCGTCAATCGGGAGCTGTTTTTT.

The table lists this clonotype with a few counts. This chain links TRBV3-1 with TRBJ1-1; TRBD1 is a possible D gene (5 bases). The CDR3 spans 13 residues. The germline V gene has CDR1 LGHDT and CDR2 YNNKEL (reference sequence). V was pared by 6 bases and J by 11 bases, with 19 bases between. The CDR3 nucleotides are TGTGCCAGCAGTCGGCAGGGAACAAGCGGGGCTTTCTTT. The encoded protein is CASSRQGTSGAFF.

This clonotype was seen a few times. The chain has TRBV20-1 and TRBJ2-5; TRBD2 matches 7 bases. CDR3 length: 16 residues. Germline V lookup: CDR1 DFQATT, CDR2 SNEGSKA (reference sequence). V was clipped by 5 bases and J by 3 bases; unmatched bases: 15. CDR3 DNA sequence: TGCAGTGCTGAAACCCGATGGGGGGGTGCGAAAGAGACCCAGTACTTC. This encodes CSAETRWGGAKETQYF.

This clonotype came up a few times. V usage is TRBV14 and J usage is TRBJ2-5; D remains ambiguous. The V and J ends lost 1 base and 2 bases respectively, with 11 bases between them. Germline V gene sequence: CDR1 SGHDN, CDR2 FVKESK. There are 15 residues in the CDR3. The DNA of the CDR3 is TGTGCCAGCAGCCAAGGTTTCGACTTTCAAGAGACCCAGTACTTC. Residues: CASSQGFDFQETQYF.

This clonotype was observed a handful of times. The chain carries TRBV28 and TRBJ2-7; D is perhaps TRBD2 (6 bases). Germline CDR1 and CDR2: MDHEN and SYDVKM. Trimming cost V 6 bases and J 5 bases, with 17 bases left between them. This CDR3 is 14 amino acids long. CDR3 amino acids: CASRRSGYPHEQYF. For the CDR3, the DNA is TGTGCCAGCAGAAGAAGCGGGTACCCCCACGAGCAGTACTTC.

On this clonotype itself: The germline gene is not matched at one end of the junction; a read error may be the cause. The chain employs TRBV29-1 and TRBJ2-1; 8 bases line up with TRBD2. CDR3 length: 16 residues. Germline V gives CDR1 SQVTM, CDR2 ANQGSEA. In nucleotides, the CDR3 is TGCAGCGTCGAAGGTTTGAGCGGGAGTCCCTACAATGAGCAGTTCTTC. Translated: CSVEGLSGSPYNEQFF.

The chain couples TRBV5-4 to TRBJ2-1, with D possibly matching TRBD2 (7 bases). V was cut by 0 bases and J by 5 bases, with 12 bases left in between. Germline CDR1 reads SGHNT; CDR2 reads YYREEE (reference sequence). This CDR3 is 15 amino acids long. The CDR3 here is CASSLDRGGHNEQFF. The CDR3 DNA is TGTGCCAGCAGCTTGGATAGGGGGGGTCACAATGAGCAGTTCTTC.

V and J are TRBV27 and TRBJ2-3, with 8 bases fitting TRBD1. V dropped 11 bases and J dropped 0; count of bases not matched to a gene: 4. The CDR3 has 13 residues. The germline gives CDR1 MNHEY, CDR2 SMNVEV (reference sequence). The DNA of the CDR3 is TGTGCCGCCCGGGACAGGAGCACAGATACGCAGTATTTT. As protein: CAARDRSTDTQYF.

The gene calls are TRBV7-2 and TRBJ2-2; 8 nucleotides match TRBD2. Trimming removed 2 bases from V and 3 bases from J; junction bases left unmatched: 8. The length of the CDR3 is 17 residues. Per the germline V gene, CDR1 is SGHTA and CDR2 is FQGNSA. Written as DNA, the CDR3 is TGTGCCAGCAGCTTAATCATAGGGACTAGATACACCGGGGAGCTGTTTTTT. This translates into CASSLIIGTRYTGELFF.

This clonotype has more than one count but fewer than ten. This chain links TRBV7-9 with TRBJ2-1; 7 nucleotides agree with TRBD2. The J segment lost 7 bases and the V segment lost 0 bases, leaving 6 bases of the junction unmatched. In germline, CDR1 is SEHNR, CDR2 FQNEAQ (reference sequence). CDR3 length equals 15 residues. As DNA, the CDR3 is TGTGCCAGCAGCTTAGCGGGAGGGCCGTGGAATGAGCAGTTCTTC. Its translation: CASSLAGGPWNEQFF.

This clonotype has more than one count but fewer than ten. This chain connects TRBV20-1 to TRBJ1-6; D ambiguous. Germline CDR1 and CDR2: DFQATT and SNEGSKA (reference sequence). The CDR3 contains 15 residues. V lost 6 bases and J 5 bases, leaving 17 bases between the germline ends. This chain's CDR3 is CSARRLEANNSPLHF. In DNA, the CDR3 is TGCAGTGCGAGGAGGTTGGAGGCGAATAATTCACCCCTCCACTTT.

This clonotype was counted only a few times. The CDR3 DNA follows: TGCAGTGCTACTCACACAGATACGCAGTATTTT. It translates to CSATHTDTQYF. The V and J genes are TRBV20-1 and TRBJ2-3; no reliable D call. From germline, CDR1 is DFQATT and CDR2 SNEGSKA (reference sequence). Trimming removed 4 bases from V and 2 bases from J, with 4 bases in between. The CDR3 has 11 residues.

This clonotype was seen more than once but under ten times. The CDR3 loop is CASSLGPESQYF. The CDR3 bases are TGTGCCAGCAGCTTAGGCCCGGAAAGCCAGTACTTC. The J gene is TRBJ2-5, the V gene TRBV7-9; D remains unclear. This CDR3 is built from 12 residues. Per the germline V gene, CDR1 is SEHNR and CDR2 is FQNEAQ (reference sequence). V was clipped by 1 base and J by 10 bases, with 10 bases between them.

This chain links TRBV7-9 with TRBJ2-4; 7 nucleotides match TRBD2. Germline V lookup: CDR1 SEHNR, CDR2 FQNEAQ (reference sequence). After removal of 0 bases from V and 7 bases from J, the junction contained 21 bases not matched to a gene. The CDR3 has 20 amino acids. CDR3 nucleotides: TGTGCCAGCAGCTTAGCGCAAAGGGGAGAGAACGGACTAGTAAGGAACATTCAGTACTTC. The encoded protein is CASSLAQRGENGLVRNIQYF.

In this sample, this clonotype turned up many times. This rearrangement joins TRBV20-1 to TRBJ2-1; D is unresolved. CDR3 length: 14 residues. The germline V gene encodes CDR1 DFQATT and CDR2 SNEGSKA (reference sequence). Trimming removed 5 bases from V and 4 bases from J, with 15 bases in between. CDR3 loop: CSAPSVRLYNEQFF. In nucleotides, the CDR3 is TGCAGTGCTCCCTCAGTCCGGTTGTACAATGAGCAGTTCTTC.

This clonotype has just a few counts. This chain joins TRBV6-5 and TRBJ2-3; D is unclear. Trimming cost V 8 bases and J 2 bases, with 8 bases left between them. CDR1 and CDR2 from the germline V gene are MNHEY and SVGAGI. The CDR3 extends over 12 amino acids. As DNA, the CDR3 is TGTGCCAGCGGTACAACCACAGATACGCAGTATTTT. Its protein is CASGTTTDTQYF.

This clonotype was counted a few times. The CDR3 region is CSAQTVTDTQYF. For the CDR3, the DNA is TGCAGTGCACAGACAGTTACAGATACGCAGTATTTT. The chain is built from TRBV20-1 and TRBJ2-3, with a possible D match to TRBD1 (5 bases). The CDR3 consists of 12 residues. Per germline, CDR1 DFQATT and CDR2 SNEGSKA (reference sequence). The germline V and J ends were trimmed by 6 bases and 3 bases, with 10 bases remaining between them.

This clonotype has only a few counts. The junction and the germline gene differ at one end; a read error may be behind it. CDR3 nucleotides: TGTGCCTGCAGCAGAGGCGGGGGAAGCGGCTACACCTTC. This codes for CACSRGGGSGYTF. The V call is TRBV3-1, the J call TRBJ1-2, with D possibly matching TRBD1 (5 bases). The CDR3 covers 13 residues. The germline V gene has CDR1 LGHDT and CDR2 YNNKEL (reference sequence).

The CDR3 reads CASHQRGSYEQYF. CDR3 coding DNA: TGTGCCAGCCACCAGAGAGGCTCCTACGAGCAGTACTTC. J is TRBJ2-7 and V is TRBV13, with D uncertain. CDR1 is PRHDT, CDR2 FYEKMQ, per germline (reference sequence). Trimming shortened V by 8 bases and J by 0 bases, and 11 bases separated the two germline ends. The CDR3 runs to 13 residues.

Only a few counts were recorded for this clonotype. The V and J genes are TRBV5-1 and TRBJ2-5; possible D gene TRBD2, 6 bases. The CDR3 spans 14 residues. The germline V gene has CDR1 SGHRS and CDR2 YFSETQ. V was cut by 2 bases and J by 4 bases, with 12 bases left in between. The CDR3 sequence: CASSFGSSVETQYF. The CDR3 DNA is TGCGCCAGCAGCTTCGGGAGCAGTGTAGAGACCCAGTACTTC.

The chain is built from TRBV20-1 and TRBJ2-4; TRBD2 agrees at 16 bases. The DNA end is more similar to TRBJ2-7, so the J call may be wrong. In germline, CDR1 is DFQATT, CDR2 SNEGSKA (reference sequence). This CDR3 is 17 amino acids long. CDR3 amino acids: CSAPGLAGGQSPYEQYF. DNA of the CDR3: TGCAGTGCTCCGGGACTAGCGGGAGGGCAAAGCCCCTACGAGCAGTACTTC.

This chain uses TRBV6-2 or TRBV6-3 with TRBJ2-1; D is unclear. Germline assignment: CDR1 MNHEY and CDR2 SVGEGT. This CDR3 contains 12 residues. The V gene lost 2 bases and the J gene lost 4 bases, with 3 bases spanning the gap. The CDR3 region is CASSYGYNEQFF. In DNA, the CDR3 is TGTGCCAGCAGTTACGGATACAATGAGCAGTTCTTC.